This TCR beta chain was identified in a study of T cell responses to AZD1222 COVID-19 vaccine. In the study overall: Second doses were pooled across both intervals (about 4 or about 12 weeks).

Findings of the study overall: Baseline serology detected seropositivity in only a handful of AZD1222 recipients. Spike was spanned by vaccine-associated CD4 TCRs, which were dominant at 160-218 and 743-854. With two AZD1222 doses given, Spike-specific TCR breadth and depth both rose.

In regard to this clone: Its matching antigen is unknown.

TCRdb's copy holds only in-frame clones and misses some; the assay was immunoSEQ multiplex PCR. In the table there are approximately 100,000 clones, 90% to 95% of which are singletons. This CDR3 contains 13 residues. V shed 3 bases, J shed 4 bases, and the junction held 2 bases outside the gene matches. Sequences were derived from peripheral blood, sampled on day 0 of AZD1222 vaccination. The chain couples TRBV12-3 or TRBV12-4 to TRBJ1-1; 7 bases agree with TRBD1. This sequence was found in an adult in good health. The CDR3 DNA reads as TGTGCCAGCAGTTTGAGGGGGCGCACTGAAGCTTTCTTT. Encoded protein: CASSLRGRTEAFF.